The table lists the clone carrying this T cell receptor (beta chain) with many counts. Antigen: not known. Breast cancer patients provided tissue from their axillary draining lymph nodes. The CDR3 totals 14 residues. Germline CDR1 and CDR2: SGHRS and YFSETQ. V dropped 0 bases and J dropped 4 bases, with 8 bases sitting between them. The sample is drawn from a study of breast tumors, draining lymph nodes, adjacent tissues. General observations from the study: The data were judged consistent with most tumor T cells coming from lymph node and expanding in tumor. Luminal-like breast cancer showed significantly greater tumor-nontumor repertoire similarity than basal-like breast cancer did. Tumors had less TCR diversity than lymph nodes, more than nontumor tissue. The lymph node origin of tumor T cells was framed as consistent with a hypothesis, not demonstrated.

TCRdb used MiXCR to reprocess the multiplex PCR reads, holding one entry per CDR3 protein. Of 180,000 or so distinct CDR3 sequences in the sample, 30% to 35% are singletons; the top ten hold roughly 3.8%. Sequenced: axillary lymph node tissue. The TCR sequence derives from a female donor with breast cancer. Some clones in this sample may be carry-over from other donors' samples. The V gene is TRBV5-1, the J gene TRBJ1-5; D possibly corresponds to TRBD1 (5 bases). DNA of the CDR3: TGCGCCAGCAGCTTGGAGCCAGGGAATCAGCCCCAGCATTTT. This encodes CASSLEPGNQPQHF.